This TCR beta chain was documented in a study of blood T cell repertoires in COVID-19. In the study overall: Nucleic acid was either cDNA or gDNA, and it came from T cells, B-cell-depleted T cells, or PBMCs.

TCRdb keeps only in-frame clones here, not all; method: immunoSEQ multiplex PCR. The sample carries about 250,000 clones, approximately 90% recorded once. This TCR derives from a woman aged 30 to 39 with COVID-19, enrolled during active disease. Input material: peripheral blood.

The CDR3 sequence is CATSNSANTGELFF. CDR3 sequence (DNA): TGTGCCACCTCTAACTCTGCGAACACCGGGGAGCTGTTTTTT. The chain has TRBV15 and TRBJ2-2; the D is unclear. The CDR3 totals 14 residues. Trimming took off 8 bases at V and 0 bases at J, with 10 bases between the two ends. CDR1 and CDR2 (germline): LNHNV, YYDKDF (reference sequence).